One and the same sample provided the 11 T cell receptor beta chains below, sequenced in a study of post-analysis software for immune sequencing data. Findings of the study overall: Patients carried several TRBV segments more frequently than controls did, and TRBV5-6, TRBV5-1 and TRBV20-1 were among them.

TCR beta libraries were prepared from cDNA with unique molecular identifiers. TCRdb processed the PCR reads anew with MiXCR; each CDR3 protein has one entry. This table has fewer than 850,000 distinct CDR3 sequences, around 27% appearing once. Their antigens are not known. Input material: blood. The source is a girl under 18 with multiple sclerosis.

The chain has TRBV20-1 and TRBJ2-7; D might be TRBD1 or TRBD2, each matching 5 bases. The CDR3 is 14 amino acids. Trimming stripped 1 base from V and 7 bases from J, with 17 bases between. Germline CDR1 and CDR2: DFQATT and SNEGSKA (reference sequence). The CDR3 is CSARVPGAGREQYF. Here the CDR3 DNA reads TGCAGTGCTAGAGTTCCCGGGGCCGGAAGGGAGCAGTACTTC.

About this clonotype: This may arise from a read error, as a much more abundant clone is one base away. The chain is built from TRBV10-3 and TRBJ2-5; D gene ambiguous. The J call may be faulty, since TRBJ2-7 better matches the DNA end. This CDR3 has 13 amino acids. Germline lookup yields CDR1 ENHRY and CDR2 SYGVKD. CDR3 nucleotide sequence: TGTGCCATCAGTCAGCTGGGAACCTACGAGCAGTACTTC. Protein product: CAISQLGTYEQYF.

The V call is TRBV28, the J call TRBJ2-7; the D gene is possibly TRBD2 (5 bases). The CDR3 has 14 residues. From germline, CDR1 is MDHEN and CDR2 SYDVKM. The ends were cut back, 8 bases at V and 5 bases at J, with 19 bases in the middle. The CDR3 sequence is CASLFDRGYNEQYF. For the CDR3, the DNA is TGTGCCAGCTTATTTGATCGGGGTTACAACGAGCAGTACTTC.

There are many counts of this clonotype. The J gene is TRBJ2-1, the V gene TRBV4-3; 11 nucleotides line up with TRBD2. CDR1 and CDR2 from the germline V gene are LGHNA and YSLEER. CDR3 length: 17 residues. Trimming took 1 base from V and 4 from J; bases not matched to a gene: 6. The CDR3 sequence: CASSQGVGLAGYNEQFF. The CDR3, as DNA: TGCGCCAGCAGCCAAGGAGTCGGACTAGCGGGTTACAATGAGCAGTTCTTC.

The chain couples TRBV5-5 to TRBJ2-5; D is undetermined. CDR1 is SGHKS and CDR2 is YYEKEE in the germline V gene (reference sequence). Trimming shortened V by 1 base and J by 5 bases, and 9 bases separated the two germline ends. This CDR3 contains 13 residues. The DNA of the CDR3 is TGTGCCAGCAGCTTGTTGCGTTCCGAGACCCAGTACTTC. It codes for CASSLLRSETQYF. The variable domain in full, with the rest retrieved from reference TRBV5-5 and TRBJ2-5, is DAGVTQSPTHLIKTRGQQVTLRCSPISGHKSVSWYQQVLGQGPQFIFQYYEKEERGRGNFPDRFSARQFPNYSSELNVNALLLGDSALYLCASSLLRSETQYFGPGTRLLVL.

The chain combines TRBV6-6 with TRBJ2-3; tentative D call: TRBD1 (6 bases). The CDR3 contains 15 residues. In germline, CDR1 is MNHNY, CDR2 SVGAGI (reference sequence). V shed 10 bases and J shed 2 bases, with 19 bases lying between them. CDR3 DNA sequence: TGTGCCATCAGGGCTGGACAGCTCTCCACAGATACGCAGTATTTT. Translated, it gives CAIRAGQLSTDTQYF.

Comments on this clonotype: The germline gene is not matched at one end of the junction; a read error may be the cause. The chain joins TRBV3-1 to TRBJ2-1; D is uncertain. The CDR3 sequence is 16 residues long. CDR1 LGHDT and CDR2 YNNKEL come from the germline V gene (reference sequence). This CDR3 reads CASSQVRAGSYSEQFF. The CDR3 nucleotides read TGTGCCAGCAGCCAAGTTCGGGCTGGCTCCTACAGTGAGCAGTTCTTC.

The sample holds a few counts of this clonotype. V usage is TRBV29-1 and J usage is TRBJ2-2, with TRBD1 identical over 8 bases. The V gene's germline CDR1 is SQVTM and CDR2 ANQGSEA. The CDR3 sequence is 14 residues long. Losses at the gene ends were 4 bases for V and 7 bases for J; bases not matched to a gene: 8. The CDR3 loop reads CSVGTGRTDGELFF. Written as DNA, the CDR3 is TGCAGCGTTGGGACAGGGCGGACAGACGGGGAGCTGTTTTTT.

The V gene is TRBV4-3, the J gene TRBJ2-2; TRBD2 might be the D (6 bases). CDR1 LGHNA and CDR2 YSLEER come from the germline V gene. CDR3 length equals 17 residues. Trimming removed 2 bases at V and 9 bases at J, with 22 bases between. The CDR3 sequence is CASSQTLRGTGVRELFF. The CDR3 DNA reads TGCGCCAGCAGCCAAACATTACGGGGGACGGGAGTCCGGGAGCTGTTTTTT.

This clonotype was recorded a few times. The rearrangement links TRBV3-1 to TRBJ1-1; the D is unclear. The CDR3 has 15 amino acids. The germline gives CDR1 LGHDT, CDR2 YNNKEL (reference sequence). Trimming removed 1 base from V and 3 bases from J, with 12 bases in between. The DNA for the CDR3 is TGTGCCAGCAGCCAAGTGCAAGCGGGTCACACTGAAGCTTTCTTT. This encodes CASSQVQAGHTEAFF. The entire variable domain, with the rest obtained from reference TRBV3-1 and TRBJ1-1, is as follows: DTAVSQTPKYLVTQMGNDKSIKCEQNLGHDTMYWYKQDSKKFLKIMFSYNNKELIINETVPNRFSPKSPDKAHLNLHINSLELGDSAVYFCASSQVQAGHTEAFFGQGTRLTVV.

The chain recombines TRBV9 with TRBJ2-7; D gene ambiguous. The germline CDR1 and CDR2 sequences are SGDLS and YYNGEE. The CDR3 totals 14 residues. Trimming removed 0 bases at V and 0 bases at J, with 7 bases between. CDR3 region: CASSVELSSYEQYF. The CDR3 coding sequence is TGTGCCAGCAGCGTAGAACTGAGCTCCTACGAGCAGTACTTC.